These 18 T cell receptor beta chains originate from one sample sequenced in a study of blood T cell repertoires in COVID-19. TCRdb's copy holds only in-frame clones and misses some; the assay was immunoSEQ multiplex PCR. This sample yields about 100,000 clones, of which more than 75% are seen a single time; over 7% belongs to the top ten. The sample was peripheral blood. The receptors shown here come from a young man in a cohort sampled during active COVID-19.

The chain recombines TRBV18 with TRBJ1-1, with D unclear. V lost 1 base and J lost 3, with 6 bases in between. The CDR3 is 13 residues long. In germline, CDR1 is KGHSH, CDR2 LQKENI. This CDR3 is CASSPLEDTEAFF. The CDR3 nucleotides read TGTGCCAGCTCACCACTCGAGGACACTGAAGCTTTCTTT.

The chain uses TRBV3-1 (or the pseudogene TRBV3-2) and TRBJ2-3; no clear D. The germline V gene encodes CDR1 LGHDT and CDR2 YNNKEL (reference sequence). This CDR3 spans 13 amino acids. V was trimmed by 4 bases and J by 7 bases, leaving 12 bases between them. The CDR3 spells CASSLSPQNTQYF. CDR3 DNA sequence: TGTGCCAGCAGCCTCAGTCCGCAGAATACGCAGTATTTT.

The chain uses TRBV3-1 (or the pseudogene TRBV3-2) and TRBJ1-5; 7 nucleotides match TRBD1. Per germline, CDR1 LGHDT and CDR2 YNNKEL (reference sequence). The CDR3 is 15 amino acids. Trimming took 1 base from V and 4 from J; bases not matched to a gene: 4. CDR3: CASSQGPGGNQPQHF. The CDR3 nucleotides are TGTGCCAGCAGCCAAGGGCCAGGGGGAAATCAGCCCCAGCATTTT.

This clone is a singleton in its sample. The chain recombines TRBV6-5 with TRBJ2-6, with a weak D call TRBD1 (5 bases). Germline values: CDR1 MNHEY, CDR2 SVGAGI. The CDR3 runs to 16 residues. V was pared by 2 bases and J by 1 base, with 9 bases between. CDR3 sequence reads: CASSYARVSGANVLTF. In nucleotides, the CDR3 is TGTGCCAGCAGTTACGCCAGGGTTTCTGGGGCCAACGTCCTGACTTTC.

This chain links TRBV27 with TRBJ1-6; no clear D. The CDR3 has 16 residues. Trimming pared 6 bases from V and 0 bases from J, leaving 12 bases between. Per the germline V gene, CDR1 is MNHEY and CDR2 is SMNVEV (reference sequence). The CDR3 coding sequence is TGTGCCAGCAGGCTTCGACATTCCTCCTATAATTCACCCCTCCACTTT. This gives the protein CASRLRHSSYNSPLHF.

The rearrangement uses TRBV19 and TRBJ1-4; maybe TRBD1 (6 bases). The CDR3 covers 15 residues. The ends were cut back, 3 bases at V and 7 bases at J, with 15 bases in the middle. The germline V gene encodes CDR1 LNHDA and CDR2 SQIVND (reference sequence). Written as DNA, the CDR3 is TGTGCCAGTAGTATCCCACAGGGACGAGCTGAAAAACTGTTTTTT. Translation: CASSIPQGRAEKLFF. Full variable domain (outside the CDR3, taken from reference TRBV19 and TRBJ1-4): DGGITQSPKYLFRKEGQNVTLSCEQNLNHDAMYWYRQDPGQGLRLIYYSQIVNDFQKGDIAEGYSVSREKKESFPLTVTSAQKNPTAFYLCASSIPQGRAEKLFFGSGTQLSVL.

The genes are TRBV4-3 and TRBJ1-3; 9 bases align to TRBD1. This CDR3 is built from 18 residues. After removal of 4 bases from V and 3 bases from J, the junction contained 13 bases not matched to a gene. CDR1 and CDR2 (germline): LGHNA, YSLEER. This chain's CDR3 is CASSLARGTGSIGNTIYF. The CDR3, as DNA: TGCGCCAGCAGCCTCGCTCGGGGGACAGGGAGTATTGGAAACACCATATATTTT.

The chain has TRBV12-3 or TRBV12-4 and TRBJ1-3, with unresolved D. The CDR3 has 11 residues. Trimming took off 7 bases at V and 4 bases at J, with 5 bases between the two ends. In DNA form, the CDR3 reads TGTGCCAGCACCAAAGGAAACACCATATATTTT. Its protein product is CASTKGNTIYF.

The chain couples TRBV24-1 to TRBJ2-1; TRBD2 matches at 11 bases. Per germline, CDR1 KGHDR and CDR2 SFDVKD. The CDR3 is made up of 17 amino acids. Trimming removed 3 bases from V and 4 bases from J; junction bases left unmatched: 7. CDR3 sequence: CATSDLDTSGGYNEQFF. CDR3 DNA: TGTGCCACCAGTGATCTAGATACTAGCGGGGGTTACAATGAGCAGTTCTTC.

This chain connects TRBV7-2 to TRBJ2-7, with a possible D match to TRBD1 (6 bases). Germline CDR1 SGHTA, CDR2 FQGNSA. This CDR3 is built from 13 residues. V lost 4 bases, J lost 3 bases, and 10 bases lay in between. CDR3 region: CASSSDRLYEQYF. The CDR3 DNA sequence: TGTGCCAGCAGCTCGGACAGACTCTACGAGCAGTACTTC.

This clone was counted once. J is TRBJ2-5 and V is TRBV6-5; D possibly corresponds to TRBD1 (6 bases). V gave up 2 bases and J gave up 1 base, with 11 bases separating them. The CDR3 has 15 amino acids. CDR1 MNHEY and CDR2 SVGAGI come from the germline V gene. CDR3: CASSYLQGPQETQYF. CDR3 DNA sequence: TGTGCCAGCAGTTACCTACAGGGTCCCCAAGAGACCCAGTACTTC.

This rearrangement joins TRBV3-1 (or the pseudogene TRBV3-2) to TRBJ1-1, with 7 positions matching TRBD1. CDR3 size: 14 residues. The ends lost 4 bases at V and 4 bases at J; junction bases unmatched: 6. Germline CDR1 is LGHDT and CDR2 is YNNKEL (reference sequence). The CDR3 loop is CASSLDRVGTEAFF. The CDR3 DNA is TGTGCCAGCAGCCTTGACAGGGTTGGCACTGAAGCTTTCTTT.

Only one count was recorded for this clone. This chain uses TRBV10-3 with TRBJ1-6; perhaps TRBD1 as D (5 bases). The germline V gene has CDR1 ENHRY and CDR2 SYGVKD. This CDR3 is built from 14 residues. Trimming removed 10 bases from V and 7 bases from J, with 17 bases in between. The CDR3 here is CATAMTQENSPLHF. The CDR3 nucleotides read TGTGCCACGGCTATGACACAGGAAAATTCACCCCTCCACTTT.

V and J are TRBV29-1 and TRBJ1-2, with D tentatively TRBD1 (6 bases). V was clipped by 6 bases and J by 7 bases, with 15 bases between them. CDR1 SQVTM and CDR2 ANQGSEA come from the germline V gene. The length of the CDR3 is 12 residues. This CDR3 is CSVRSGDSGYTF. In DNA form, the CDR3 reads TGCAGCGTCCGGTCAGGGGATAGTGGCTACACCTTC.

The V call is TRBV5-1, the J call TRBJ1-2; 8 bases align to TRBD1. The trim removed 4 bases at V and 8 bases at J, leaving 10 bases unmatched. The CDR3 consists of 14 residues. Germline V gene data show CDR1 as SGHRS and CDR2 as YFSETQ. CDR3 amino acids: CASSLTGVSGGYTF. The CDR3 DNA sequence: TGCGCCAGCAGCCTGACAGGGGTGAGCGGCGGCTACACCTTC.

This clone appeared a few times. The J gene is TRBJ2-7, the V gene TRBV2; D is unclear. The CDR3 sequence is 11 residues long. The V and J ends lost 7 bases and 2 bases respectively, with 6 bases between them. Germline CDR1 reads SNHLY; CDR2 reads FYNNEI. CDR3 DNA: TGTGCCAGCAACCGGGCCTACGAGCAGTACTTC. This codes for CASNRAYEQYF.

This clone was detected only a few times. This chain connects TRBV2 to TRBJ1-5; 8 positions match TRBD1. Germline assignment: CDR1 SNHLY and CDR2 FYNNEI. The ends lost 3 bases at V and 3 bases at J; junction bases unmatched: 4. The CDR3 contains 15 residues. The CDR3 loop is CASSERGQDNQPQHF. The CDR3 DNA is TGTGCCAGCAGTGAGAGGGGACAGGACAATCAGCCCCAGCATTTT.

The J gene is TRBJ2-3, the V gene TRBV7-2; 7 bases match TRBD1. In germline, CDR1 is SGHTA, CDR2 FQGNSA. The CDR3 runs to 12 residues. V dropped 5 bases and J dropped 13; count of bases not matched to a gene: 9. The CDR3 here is CASSQQGRGEYF. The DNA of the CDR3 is TGTGCCAGCAGCCAACAGGGGCGTGGGGAGTATTTT.